The entry below gives a single TCR beta chain sequence along with its context. Its antigen is unidentified. The length of the CDR3 is 11 residues. Trimming removed 5 bases at V and 2 bases at J, with 3 bases between. The germline gives CDR1 SGHRS, CDR2 YFSETQ. Assay: immunoSEQ multiplex PCR; the TCRdb copy retains only in-frame clones and omits some. The sample lists over 30,000 clones, around 80% occurring once. This sample is part of a study of chemoradiotherapy in HPV16-positive cancers. Points from the study as a whole: Candidate HPV-specific clones and E7-related TCR motifs grew in tumor during treatment.

The sequence derives from a human donor with HPV-associated anogenital cancer. The chain is built from TRBV5-1 and TRBJ2-3, with D hard to call. The sample here was blood, taken from a patient who underwent chemoradiotherapy. The CDR3 sequence is CASSNTDTQYF. The CDR3 nucleotides are TGCGCCAGCAGTAACACAGATACGCAGTATTTT.